The T cell receptor beta chain described here comes from a study of early T cells in non-severe SARS-CoV-2 infection. One entry per CDR3 protein results from TCRdb running MiXCR on the 5' RACE reads. Found here are 55,000 to 65,000 distinct CDR3 sequences, around 8.9% of them singletons; the top ten hold approximately 18%. There are 15 residues in the CDR3. Trimming took 4 bases from V and 2 from J, leaving 12 bases between them. The V gene's germline CDR1 is SGHTA and CDR2 FQGNSA. This clonotype was recorded many times. Sequencing was performed on whole blood. The clonotype originates from an adult who was a healthcare worker with PCR-confirmed SARS-CoV-2 infection or an uninfected control (not recorded which). This chain joins TRBV7-2 and TRBJ2-1, with a tentative D call TRBD1 (5 bases). CDR3 protein: CASSSKAGPYNEQFF. The CDR3 nucleotides are TGTGCCAGCAGCTCTAAGGCAGGGCCCTACAATGAGCAGTTCTTC.